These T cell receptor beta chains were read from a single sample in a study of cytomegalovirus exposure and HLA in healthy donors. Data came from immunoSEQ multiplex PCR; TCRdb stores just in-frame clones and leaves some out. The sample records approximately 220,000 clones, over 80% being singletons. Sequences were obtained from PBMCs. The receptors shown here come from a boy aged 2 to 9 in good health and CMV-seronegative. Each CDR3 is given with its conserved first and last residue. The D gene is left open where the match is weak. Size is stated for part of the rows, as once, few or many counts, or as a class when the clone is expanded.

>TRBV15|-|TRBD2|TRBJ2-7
CATSMGGSSYEQYF
TGTGCCACCTCGATGGGGGGGAGCTCCTACGAGCAGTACTTC
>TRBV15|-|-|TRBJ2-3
CAAKRFGTDTQYF
TGTGCCGCTAAGAGGTTTGGCACAGATACGCAGTATTTT
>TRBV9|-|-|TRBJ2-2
CASSGPLTSWDTGELFF
TGTGCCAGCAGCGGACCTCTGACTAGTTGGGACACCGGGGAGCTGTTTTTT
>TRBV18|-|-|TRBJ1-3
CASSSITGGNTIYF
TGTGCCAGCTCATCCATAACAGGGGGAAACACCATATATTTT
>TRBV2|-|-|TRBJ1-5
CASRDDRGTQHF
TGTGCCAGCAGAGATGATCGAGGGACCCAGCATTTT
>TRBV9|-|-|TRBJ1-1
CASSTRGGSMNTEAFF
TGTGCCAGCAGCACCAGGGGCGGAAGCATGAACACTGAAGCTTTCTTT
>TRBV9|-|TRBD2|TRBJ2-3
CASSVAPQRGSDTQYF
TGTGCCAGCAGCGTAGCTCCCCAGCGGGGCTCAGATACGCAGTATTTT
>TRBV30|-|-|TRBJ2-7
CAWSVVGGSYEQYF
TGTGCCTGGAGTGTGGTAGGGGGATCCTACGAGCAGTACTTC
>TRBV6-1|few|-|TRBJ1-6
CASSEHRDSPLHF
TGTGCCAGCAGTGAACACAGGGATTCACCCCTCCACTTT
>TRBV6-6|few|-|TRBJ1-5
CASSTTGGSQPQHF
TGTGCCAGCAGTACCACGGGAGGGAGTCAGCCCCAGCATTTT
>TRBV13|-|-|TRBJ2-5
CASSLSRGPQETQYF
TGTGCCAGCAGCTTAAGTCGCGGGCCCCAAGAGACCCAGTACTTC
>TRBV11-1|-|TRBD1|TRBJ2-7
CASSPDGQGGYEQYF
TGTGCCAGCAGCCCCGACGGACAGGGGGGCTACGAGCAGTACTTC
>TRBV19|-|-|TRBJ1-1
CASMGENTEAFF
TGTGCCAGTATGGGAGAGAACACTGAAGCTTTCTTT